This note documents a single TCR beta chain sequence. This entry is derived from a study of shared clonotypes between healthy human individuals. Here immunoSEQ multiplex PCR was the method, and the copy in TCRdb shows in-frame clones only, minus some. The repertoire includes about 340,000 clones, more than 60% of them detected once, and about 10% sits in the top ten. CDR1 and CDR2 (germline): KGHSH, LQKENI. This CDR3 has 14 residues. J lost 2 bases, V lost 5 bases, and 3 bases had no gene match. The sample taken for sequencing was memory CD4+ T cells sorted from blood. Subset noted: CD45RA-negative fraction. The V call is TRBV18, the J call TRBJ2-7; 10 bases are a match to TRBD2. The TCR sequence derives from a man in his thirties or forties in good health. CDR3: CASSSSGSAYEQYF. Written as DNA, the CDR3 is TGTGCCAGCTCATCTAGCGGGAGTGCCTACGAGCAGTACTTC.